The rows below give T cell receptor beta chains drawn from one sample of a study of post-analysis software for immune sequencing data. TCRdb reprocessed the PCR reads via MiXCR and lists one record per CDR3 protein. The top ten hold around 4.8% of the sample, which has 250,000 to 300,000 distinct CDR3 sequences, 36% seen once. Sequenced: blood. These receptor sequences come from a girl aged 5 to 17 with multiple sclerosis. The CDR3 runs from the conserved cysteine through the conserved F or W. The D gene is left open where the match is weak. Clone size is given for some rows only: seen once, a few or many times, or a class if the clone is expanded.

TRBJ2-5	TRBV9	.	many	TGTGCCAGCAGCGTCATAGGCGAAGCTAGTCCGGAGACCCAGTACTTC	CASSVIGEASPETQYF
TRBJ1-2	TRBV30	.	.	TGTGCCCGGAGTGCCACTCACGGTGGCTACACCTTC	CARSATHGGYTF
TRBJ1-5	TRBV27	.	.	TGTGCCAGCAGCCTAAGTATAGGGAGCAATCAGCCCCAGCATTTT	CASSLSIGSNQPQHF
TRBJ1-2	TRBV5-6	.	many	TGTGCCAGCAGCCTCGCAGGGCCGGACTATGGCTACACCTTC	CASSLAGPDYGYTF
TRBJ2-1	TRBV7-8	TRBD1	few	TGTGCCAGCAGCTTAACAGGGGGGTCCTACAATGAGCAGTTCTTC	CASSLTGGSYNEQFF
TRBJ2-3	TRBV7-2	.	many	TGTGCCAGCAGCAGGTCAGAAGATACGCAGTATTTT	CASSRSEDTQYF
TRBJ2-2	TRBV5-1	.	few	TGCGCCAGCAGCCCTGGGACCTTTGGGGCCGGGGAGCTGTTTTTT	CASSPGTFGAGELFF
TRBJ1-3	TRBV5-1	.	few	TGCGCCAGCAGCTCTGCCTCTGGAAACACCATATATTTT	CASSSASGNTIYF
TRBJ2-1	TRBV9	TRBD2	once	TGTGCCAGCAGCGCGACTAGCGGGATGGTGGATGAGCAGTTCTTC	CASSATSGMVDEQFF
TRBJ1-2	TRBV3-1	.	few	TGTGCCAGCAGCCAAGGGTATTATGGCTACATCTTC	CASSQGYYGYIF
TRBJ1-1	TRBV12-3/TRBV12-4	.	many	TGTGCCAGCACCCCGGGGTCCCCAAACACTGAAGCTTTCTTT	CASTPGSPNTEAFF
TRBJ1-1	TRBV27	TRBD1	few	TGTGCCAGCAGTTCCCTCAGGGGGATTGATACTGAAGCTTTCTTT	CASSSLRGIDTEAFF
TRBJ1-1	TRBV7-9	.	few	TGTGCCACCCGGGGCACTGAAGCTTTCTTT	CATRGTEAFF
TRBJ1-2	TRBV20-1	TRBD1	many	TGCAGTGCTAGGGAGGACAGGAGCTATGGCTACACCTTC	CSAREDRSYGYTF
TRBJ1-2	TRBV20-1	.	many	TGCAGTGCTAGCGAGCGGTCAAGGGGCTACACCTTC	CSASERSRGYTF
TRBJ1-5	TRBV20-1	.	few	TGCAGTGCAGAGGGACTTTGGGATCAGCCCCAGCATTTT	CSAEGLWDQPQHF
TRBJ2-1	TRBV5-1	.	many	TGCGCCAGCAGCTTAGACGAAGGGGGATACAATGAGCAGTTCTTC	CASSLDEGGYNEQFF
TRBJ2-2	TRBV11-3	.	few	TGTGCCAGCGGCCGCCAGGGGGGAAACACCGGGGAGCTGTTTTTT	CASGRQGGNTGELFF
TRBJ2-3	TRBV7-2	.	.	TGTGCCAGCAGCTTTACGGGGGGCGGACACACAGATACGCAGTATTTT	CASSFTGGGHTDTQYF
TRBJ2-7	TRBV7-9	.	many	TGTGCCAGCAGTTCCAAGACAGGGGAGGGCGAGCAGTACTTC	CASSSKTGEGEQYF
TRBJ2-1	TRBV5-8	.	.	TGTGCCAGCAGCCCTCTGGCGGGGCGGAACTACAGTGAGCAGTTCTTC	CASSPLAGRNYSEQFF
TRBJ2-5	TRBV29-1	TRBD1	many	TGCAGCGTTGAGCGCAGGACAGGGGATGTCCTGGGGACCCAGTACTTC	CSVERRTGDVLGTQYF
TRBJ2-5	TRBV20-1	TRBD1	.	TGCAGTGCCCCCCCAGGGGGTCAAGAGACCCAGTACTTC	CSAPPGGQETQYF
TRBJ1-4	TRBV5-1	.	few	TGCGCCAGCAGCGCCGGGCAGGGCGATGAAAAACTGTTTTTT	CASSAGQGDEKLFF
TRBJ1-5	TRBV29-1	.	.	TGCAGCGCCGGGGGGGGTAATAATCAGCCCCAGCATTTT	CSAGGGNNQPQHF
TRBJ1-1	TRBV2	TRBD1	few	TGTGCCAGCAGAGGACAGGGGGCCCCTGAAGCTTTCTTT	CASRGQGAPEAFF
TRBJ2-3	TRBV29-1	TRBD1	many	TGCAGCGTCACCCCTAAGACAGGGACGGATACGCAGTATTTT	CSVTPKTGTDTQYF
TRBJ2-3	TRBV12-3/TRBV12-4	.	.	TGTGCCAGCAGTCTCCAGGGTACCCCTAGCACAGATGCGCAGTATTTT	CASSLQGTPSTDAQYF
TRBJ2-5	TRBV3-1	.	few	TGTGCCAGCAGCCTCTGGAGGGAGCCCGAGACCCAGTACTTC	CASSLWREPETQYF
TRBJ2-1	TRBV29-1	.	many	TGCAGCGTTGATAGCCCTTCCTACAATGAGCAGTTCTTC	CSVDSPSYNEQFF
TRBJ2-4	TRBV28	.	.	TGTGCCAGCAGTTTAGCAGGGCAGGCCAAAAACATTCAGTACTTC	CASSLAGQAKNIQYF
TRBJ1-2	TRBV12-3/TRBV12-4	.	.	TGTGCCGGCAGGACAATGGGGAGTGGCTACATCTTC	CAGRTMGSGYIF
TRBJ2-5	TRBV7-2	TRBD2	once	TGTGCCAGGGGGGCGGTACTGGCGGGAGGGGGTGAGCAGTACTTC	CARGAVLAGGGEQYF
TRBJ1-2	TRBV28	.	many	TGTGCCAGCAGCGGAGGGGCCCTTCGGGGCTACACCTTC	CASSGGALRGYTF
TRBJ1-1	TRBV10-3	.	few	TGTGCCATCAGTGTGCAGGGCGGAAGGAACACTGAAGCTTTCTTT	CAISVQGGRNTEAFF
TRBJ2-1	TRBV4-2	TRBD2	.	TGTGCCAGCAGCCAAGGGACTAGCGGTACTCAGGAGCAGTTCTTC	CASSQGTSGTQEQFF
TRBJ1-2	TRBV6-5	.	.	TGTGCCAGCAGTTACTCCGGGCGCAGGGGACGTGGCTACACCTTC	CASSYSGRRGRGYTF
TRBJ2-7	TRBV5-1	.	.	TGCGCCAGCAGCCTCTCCGGGGCCCCCCAACACGAGCAGTACTTC	CASSLSGAPQHEQYF
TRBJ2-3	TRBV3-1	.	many	TGTGCCAGCAGCCAATCAGGGACACCCCGGAGGACAGATACGCAGTATTTT	CASSQSGTPRRTDTQYF
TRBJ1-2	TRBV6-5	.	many	TGTGCCAGCAGTACCCGGGGGCAGGGATCCTATGGCTACACCTTC	CASSTRGQGSYGYTF
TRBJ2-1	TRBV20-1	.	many	TGCAGTGCTAGAAGCCCACTGAGCTCCTACAATGAGCAGTTCTTC	CSARSPLSSYNEQFF
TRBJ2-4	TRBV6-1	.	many	TGTGCCAGCAGTCCAAGGTCCAAAAACATTCAGTACTTC	CASSPRSKNIQYF
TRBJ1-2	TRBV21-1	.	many	TGTGCCGGATGGGGGCCCTTACATGGCTACACCTTC	CAGWGPLHGYTF
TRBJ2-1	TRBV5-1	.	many	TGCGCCAGCAGCTTGAACAGCCGAAGCTCCTACAATGAGCAGTTCTTC	CASSLNSRSSYNEQFF
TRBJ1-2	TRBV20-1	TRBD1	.	TGCAGTGCGGAGGGACAGGGGTTCTATGGCTACACCTTC	CSAEGQGFYGYTF
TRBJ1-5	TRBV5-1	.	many	TGCGCCAGCACCCTTACGATGGATCAGCCCCAGCATTTT	CASTLTMDQPQHF
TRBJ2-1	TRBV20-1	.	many	TGCAGTGCTAGGTCGACTAGGGGGGTTTGGGAGCAGTTCTTC	CSARSTRGVWEQFF
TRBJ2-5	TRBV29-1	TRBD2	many	TGCAGCGTTGAAGACGCACGGGAGGCCAATTTAGAGACCCAGTACTTC	CSVEDAREANLETQYF
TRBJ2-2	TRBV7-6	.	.	TGTGCCAGCAGCTTAGCTCGTCCGGGACACCCGAGAGGGAACACCGGGGAGCTGTTTTTT	CASSLARPGHPRGNTGELFF